This T cell receptor beta chain emerged from a study of blood T cells in healthy people across ages. Study at large: T cells yielded about one barcoded beta molecule per two cells through template switching. Overall study results and limits: Among T cells, TCR beta diversity per million cells dropped roughly linearly as age rose.

Germline V gives CDR1 PRHDT, CDR2 FYEKMQ (reference sequence). Trimming took 5 bases from V and 1 from J, leaving 6 bases between them. The CDR3 runs to 12 residues. Through a sample-barcoded 5' primer and a J-beta primer mix, a second PCR was run for roughly 6 to 11 cycles. The yield of each sample was at least 2.5 million CDR3-containing paired-end reads. MiXCR, run by TCRdb on the 5' RACE reads, gives a single entry per CDR3 protein. The table lists fewer than 900,000 distinct CDR3 sequences, around 46% of them singletons. Remarks on this clonotype: What it recognizes is unknown. A much larger clone lies one base from this, so it may be a read error.

Sequencing input: blood. This TCR came from a woman aged 60-75 years in good health. The chain couples TRBV13 to TRBJ2-7; the D is unclear. As DNA, the CDR3 is TGTGCCAGCAGCGCGCGATCCTACGAGCAGTACTTC. This encodes CASSARSYEQYF.